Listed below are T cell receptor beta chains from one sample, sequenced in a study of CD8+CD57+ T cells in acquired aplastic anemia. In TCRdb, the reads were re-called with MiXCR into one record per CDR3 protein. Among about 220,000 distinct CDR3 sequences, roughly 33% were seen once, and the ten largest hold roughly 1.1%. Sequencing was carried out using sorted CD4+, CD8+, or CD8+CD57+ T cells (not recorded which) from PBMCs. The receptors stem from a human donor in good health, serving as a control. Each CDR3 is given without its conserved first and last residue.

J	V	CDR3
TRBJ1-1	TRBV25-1	ASSELEISTEAF
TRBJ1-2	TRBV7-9	ASRRTGLDHT
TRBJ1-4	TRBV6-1	ASKGGITNEKLF
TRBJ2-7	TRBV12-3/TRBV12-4	ASSPSDRGSCEQY
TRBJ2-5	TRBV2	ASTPLWDRGETQY
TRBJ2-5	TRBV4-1	ASSQGTSGSKAGTQY
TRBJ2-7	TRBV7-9	ASTQSRGSYEQY
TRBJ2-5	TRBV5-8	ASSFKGGETQY
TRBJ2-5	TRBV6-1	ASSEQGRGWETQY
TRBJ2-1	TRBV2	ASTSIEVRSYNEQF
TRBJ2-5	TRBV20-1	SSGASGGVFGETQY
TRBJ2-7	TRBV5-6	ASKRGQFYEQY
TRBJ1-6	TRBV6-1	ASRGGRGTPYNSPLH
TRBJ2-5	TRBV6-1	ACSETKTGFETQY
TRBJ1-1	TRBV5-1	ASSLDFAGYGAF
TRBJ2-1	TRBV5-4	ASSSKRVGENNEQF
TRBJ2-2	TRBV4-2	ASSHLGTINTGELF
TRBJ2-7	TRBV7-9	ASSSIRDSYYEQY
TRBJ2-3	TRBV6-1	ASSLTGSGSTDTQY
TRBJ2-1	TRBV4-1	ASSQTTGFSYDEQF
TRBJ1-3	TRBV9	ASSVAGNSGNTIY
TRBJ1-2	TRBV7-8	ASSFPGSLYGYT
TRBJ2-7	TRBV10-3	AISGAGLTLSYEQY
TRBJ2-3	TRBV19	ASSIRGDSPDTQY